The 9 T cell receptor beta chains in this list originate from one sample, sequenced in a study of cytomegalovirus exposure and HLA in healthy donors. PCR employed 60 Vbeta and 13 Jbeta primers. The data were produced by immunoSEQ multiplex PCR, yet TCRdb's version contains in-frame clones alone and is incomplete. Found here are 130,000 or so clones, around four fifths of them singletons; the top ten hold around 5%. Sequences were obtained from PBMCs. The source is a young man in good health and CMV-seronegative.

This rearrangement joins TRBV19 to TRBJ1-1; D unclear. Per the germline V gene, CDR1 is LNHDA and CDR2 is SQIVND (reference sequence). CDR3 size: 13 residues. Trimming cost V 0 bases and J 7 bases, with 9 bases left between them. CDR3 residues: CASSIDRAGEAFF. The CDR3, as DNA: TGTGCCAGTAGTATAGATAGGGCGGGTGAAGCTTTCTTT.

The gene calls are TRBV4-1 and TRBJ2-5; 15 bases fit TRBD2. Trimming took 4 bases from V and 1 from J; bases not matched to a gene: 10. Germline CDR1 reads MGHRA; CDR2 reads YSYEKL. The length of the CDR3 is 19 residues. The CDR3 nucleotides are TGCGCCAGCAGCCGCATCGGACTAGCGGGGGGGCCATTCCAAGAGACCCAGTACTTC. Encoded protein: CASSRIGLAGGPFQETQYF.

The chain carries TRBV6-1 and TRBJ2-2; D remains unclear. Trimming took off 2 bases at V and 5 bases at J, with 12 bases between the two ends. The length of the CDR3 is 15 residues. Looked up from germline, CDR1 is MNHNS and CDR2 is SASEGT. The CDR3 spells CASSELGPLTGELFF. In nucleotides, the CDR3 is TGTGCCAGCAGTGAACTGGGCCCGTTGACCGGGGAGCTGTTTTTT.

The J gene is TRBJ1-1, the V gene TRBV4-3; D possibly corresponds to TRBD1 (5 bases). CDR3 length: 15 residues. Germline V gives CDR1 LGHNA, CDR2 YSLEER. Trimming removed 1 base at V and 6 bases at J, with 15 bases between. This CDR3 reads CASSQASGFVPEAFF. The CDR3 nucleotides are TGCGCCAGCAGCCAAGCTTCAGGGTTTGTCCCTGAAGCTTTCTTT.

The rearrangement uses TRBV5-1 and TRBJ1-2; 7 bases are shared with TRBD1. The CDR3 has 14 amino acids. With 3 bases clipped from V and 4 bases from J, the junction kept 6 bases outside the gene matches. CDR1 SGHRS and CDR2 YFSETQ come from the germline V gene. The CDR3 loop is CASSSGGLGYGYTF. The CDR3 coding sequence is TGCGCCAGCAGCTCAGGGGGGCTTGGCTATGGCTACACCTTC.

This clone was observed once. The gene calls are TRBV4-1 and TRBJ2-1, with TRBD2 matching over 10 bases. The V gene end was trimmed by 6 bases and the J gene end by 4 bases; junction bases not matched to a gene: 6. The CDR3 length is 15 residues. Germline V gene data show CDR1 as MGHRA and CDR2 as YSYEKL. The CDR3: CASSESGGAYNEQFF. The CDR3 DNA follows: TGCGCCAGCAGTGAGAGCGGGGGGGCTTACAATGAGCAGTTCTTC.

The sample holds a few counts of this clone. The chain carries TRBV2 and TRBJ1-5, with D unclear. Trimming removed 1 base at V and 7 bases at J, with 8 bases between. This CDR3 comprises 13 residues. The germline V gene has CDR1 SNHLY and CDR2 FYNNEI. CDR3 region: CASSEEPRQPQHF. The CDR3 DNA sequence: TGTGCCAGCAGTGAAGAGCCTCGCCAGCCCCAGCATTTT.

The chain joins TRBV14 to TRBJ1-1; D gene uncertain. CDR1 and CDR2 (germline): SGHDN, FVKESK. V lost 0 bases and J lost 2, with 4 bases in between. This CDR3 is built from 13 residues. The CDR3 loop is CASSQDSNTEAFF. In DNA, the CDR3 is TGTGCCAGCAGCCAAGATAGTAACACTGAAGCTTTCTTT.

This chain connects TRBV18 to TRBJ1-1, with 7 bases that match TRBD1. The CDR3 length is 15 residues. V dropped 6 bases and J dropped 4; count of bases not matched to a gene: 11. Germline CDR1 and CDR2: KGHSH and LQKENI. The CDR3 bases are TGTGCCAGCTCCCAGGAAGGGGGACAGACCACTGAAGCTTTCTTT. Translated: CASSQEGGQTTEAFF.